This T cell receptor (beta chain) was profiled in a study of blood T cell repertoires in COVID-19. On the study more broadly: Samples representing acute and convalescent COVID-19 were sourced from the United States, Italy and Spain.

Assay used: immunoSEQ multiplex PCR; TCRdb lists only in-frame clones, some missing. The sample yields approximately 240,000 clones, around 80% seen once. CDR1 SGHNT and CDR2 YYREEE come from the germline V gene (reference sequence). Trimming removed 4 bases from V and 4 bases from J, with 18 bases in between. This CDR3 contains 16 residues. The chain recombines TRBV5-4 with TRBJ2-1, with D perhaps matching TRBD2 (5 bases). The specimen sequenced was peripheral blood. The source of this sequence is a human donor in a cohort sampled during active COVID-19. CDR3: CASSHTGRGSYNEQFF. The CDR3 nucleotides are TGTGCCAGCAGCCATACGGGTCGGGGTTCTTACAATGAGCAGTTCTTC.